The 31 T cell receptor beta chains given below trace back to one sample, sequenced in a study of blood T cell repertoires in COVID-19. Profiled with immunoSEQ multiplex PCR; TCRdb holds only in-frame clones, not every one. This sample has about 260,000 clones, with about nine tenths found just once. Sequencing used peripheral blood. These receptors were collected from a woman under 40 with COVID-19, enrolled during active disease.

This clone showed up just once. The chain recombines TRBV6-1 with TRBJ1-1; D not certain. The V gene lost 3 bases and the J gene lost 1 base, with 6 bases spanning the gap. The CDR3 consists of 13 residues. The V gene's germline CDR1 is MNHNS and CDR2 SASEGT. This chain's CDR3 is CASSEAGNTEAFF. Here the CDR3 DNA reads TGTGCCAGCAGTGAGGCAGGGAACACTGAAGCTTTCTTT.

V and J are TRBV6-5 and TRBJ2-2; 9 nucleotides align to TRBD1. The germline gives CDR1 MNHEY, CDR2 SVGAGI. This CDR3 has 15 residues. V was clipped by 10 bases and J by 3 bases; unmatched bases: 9. Here the CDR3 reads CAIKRTGEDTGELFF. DNA for the CDR3: TGTGCCATTAAAAGGACAGGGGAGGACACCGGGGAGCTGTTTTTT.

The gene calls are TRBV3-1 (or the pseudogene TRBV3-2) and TRBJ2-3, with D perhaps matching TRBD2 (6 bases). The CDR3 is 14 amino acids. V lost 6 bases and J lost 10, with 20 bases in between. Per the germline V gene, CDR1 is LGHDT and CDR2 is YNNKEL (reference sequence). The CDR3, as DNA: TGTGCCAGCAGAGGCCCCGGGACTCCGGCAGCGCAGTATTTT. This codes for CASRGPGTPAAQYF.

This chain connects TRBV11-2 to TRBJ2-3; 7 bases match TRBD2. The trim removed 8 bases at V and 3 bases at J, leaving 2 bases unmatched. The germline V gene has CDR1 SGHAT and CDR2 FQNNGV. CDR3 length: 12 residues. The CDR3 region is CASAGDTDTQYF. Here the CDR3 DNA reads TGTGCCAGCGCGGGAGATACAGATACGCAGTATTTT.

The chain uses TRBV7-9 and TRBJ1-2, with 8 bases matching TRBD1. V was clipped by 1 base and J by 5 bases; unmatched bases: 15. Germline CDR1 SEHNR, CDR2 FQNEAQ (reference sequence). CDR3 length: 18 residues. The CDR3 is CASSLGQGALPVYYGYTF. In DNA form, the CDR3 reads TGTGCCAGCAGCTTAGGTCAGGGGGCGCTCCCCGTTTATTATGGCTACACCTTC.

Remarks on this clone: The junction and the germline gene differ at one end; a read error may be behind it. This chain joins TRBV6-4 and TRBJ2-2; D is unclear. Germline V CDR1 and CDR2: MRHNA, SNTAGT. The CDR3 has 13 amino acids. CDR3 region: CASRDQNTGELFF. DNA of the CDR3: TGTGCCAGCCGTGACCAGAACACCGGGGAGCTGTTTTTT.

The chain carries TRBV5-6 and TRBJ1-5; D uncertain. With 5 bases removed from V and 6 bases from J, the gap between germline ends came to 18 bases. The CDR3 covers 15 residues. The germline V gene has CDR1 SGHDT and CDR2 YYEEEE. CDR3 DNA sequence: TGTGCCAGCAGTTACAGTCCGGCTGCCAGTCAGCCCCAGCATTTT. Its protein product is CASSYSPAASQPQHF.

The chain combines TRBV28 with TRBJ2-4; 10 nucleotides align to TRBD1. The CDR3 has 13 amino acids. Germline CDR1 reads MDHEN; CDR2 reads SYDVKM. Unmatched junction bases numbered 5, after V lost 7 bases and J lost 8 bases. In DNA, the CDR3 is TGTGCCAGCATCGGGACAGGGGTGTACATTCAGTACTTC. Protein: CASIGTGVYIQYF.

V and J are TRBV5-1 and TRBJ1-1; no clear D. V lost 0 bases and J lost 1, with 10 bases in between. Per germline, CDR1 SGHRS and CDR2 YFSETQ. The CDR3 runs 15 residues. The CDR3 DNA reads TGCGCCAGCAGCTTGGCCGCCAGTCAGAACACTGAAGCTTTCTTT. Its protein product is CASSLAASQNTEAFF.

V usage is TRBV6-5 and J usage is TRBJ2-3, with 7 bases matching TRBD2. V shed 8 bases, J shed 3 bases, and the junction held 11 bases outside the gene matches. Per germline, CDR1 MNHEY and CDR2 SVGAGI. CDR3 length: 15 residues. DNA for the CDR3: TGTGCCAGCCAAGACCAGGCTAGCGGAACAGATACGCAGTATTTT. Its protein is CASQDQASGTDTQYF.

This clone was detected only a few times. The rearrangement uses TRBV6-6 and TRBJ2-7, with 13 bases matching TRBD2. V lost 6 bases to trimming and J lost 5 bases; unmatched junction nucleotides: 10. The CDR3 extends over 16 amino acids. The germline V gene encodes CDR1 MNHNY and CDR2 SVGAGI (reference sequence). This CDR3 reads CASRTIGLAGVDEQYF. CDR3 bases: TGTGCCAGCAGAACCATCGGACTAGCGGGAGTCGACGAGCAGTACTTC.

V usage is TRBV9 and J usage is TRBJ2-7; D possibly corresponds to TRBD1 (5 bases). The V and J ends lost 0 bases and 2 bases respectively, with 15 bases between them. This CDR3 has 16 residues. The V gene's germline CDR1 is SGDLS and CDR2 YYNGEE. This CDR3 reads CASSVGGQGSPYEQYF. In DNA, the CDR3 is TGTGCCAGCAGCGTAGGTGGCCAGGGATCCCCCTACGAGCAGTACTTC.

In nucleotides, the CDR3 is TGTGCCAGCTCACCTGGGGCTCCCGAGCAGTACTTC. Protein product: CASSPGAPEQYF. This rearrangement joins TRBV18 to TRBJ2-7; possible D gene TRBD1, 5 bases. Trimming took off 3 bases at V and 6 bases at J, with 9 bases between the two ends. The CDR3 runs to 12 residues. The germline CDR1 and CDR2 sequences are KGHSH and LQKENI.

This sequence joins TRBV11-2 and TRBJ2-7; D might be TRBD1 (6 bases). Trimming cost V 3 bases and J 2 bases, with 11 bases left between them. Germline CDR1 and CDR2: SGHAT and FQNNGV. The length of the CDR3 is 14 residues. The CDR3 bases are TGTGCCAGCAGCTTTTCGGGACATACCTACGAGCAGTACTTC. As protein: CASSFSGHTYEQYF.

This clone was counted a single time. This chain connects TRBV5-6 to TRBJ2-2, with TRBD2 as a possible D gene (5 bases). Germline loops: CDR1 SGHDT, CDR2 YYEEEE. This CDR3 is built from 13 residues. Trimming took 0 bases from V and 7 from J, leaving 7 bases between them. CDR3 DNA: TGTGCCAGCAGCTTGGGGGGAGTCGGGGAGCTGTTTTTT. Translation: CASSLGGVGELFF. The whole variable domain, filled in from reference TRBV5-6 and TRBJ2-2, reads DAGVTQSPTHLIKTRGQQVTLRCSPKSGHDTVSWYQQALGQGPQFIFQYYEEEERQRGNFPDRFSGHQFPNYSSELNVNALLLGDSALYLCASSLGGVGELFFGEGSRLTVL.

The J gene is TRBJ2-7, the V gene TRBV28; 9 nucleotides agree with TRBD2. The CDR3 loop spans 17 amino acids. V was pared by 6 bases and J by 2 bases, with 14 bases of the junction left unmatched. Germline CDR1 MDHEN, CDR2 SYDVKM. CDR3 protein: CASRPRGGGRAAYEQYF. CDR3 nucleotides: TGTGCCAGCAGGCCCCGTGGTGGCGGGAGGGCCGCCTACGAGCAGTACTTC.

The chain links TRBV27 to TRBJ2-1; possibly TRBD2 for D (5 bases). Germline CDR1 and CDR2: MNHEY and SMNVEV (reference sequence). The CDR3 runs 14 residues. V was pared by 2 bases and J by 4 bases, with 9 bases between. In DNA, the CDR3 is TGTGCCAGCAGTTTAAAAGCGGAATACAATGAGCAGTTCTTC. It translates to CASSLKAEYNEQFF.

This rearrangement joins TRBV12-2 to TRBJ2-7; the table's D gene call, TRBD2, was not cross checked with the DNA. TRBV12-2 is noted as a pseudogene. The CDR3 has 18 residues. CDR3 amino acids: CASRLVCRVRGSSYEQYF. Written as DNA, the CDR3 is TGTGCAAGTCGCTTAGTATGTAGGGTACGCGGGAGCTCCTACGAGCAGTACTTC.

The rearrangement uses TRBV5-6 and TRBJ1-1; 10 bases align to TRBD1. This CDR3 contains 16 residues. CDR1 and CDR2 from the germline V gene are SGHDT and YYEEEE. V was pared by 3 bases and J by 5 bases, with 10 bases of the junction left unmatched. The CDR3 DNA is TGTGCCAGCAGCTCACCGGGACAGGGGTCGAAGACTGAAGCTTTCTTT. Protein: CASSSPGQGSKTEAFF. The complete variable domain, with remaining parts taken from reference TRBV5-6 and TRBJ1-1, reads DAGVTQSPTHLIKTRGQQVTLRCSPKSGHDTVSWYQQALGQGPQFIFQYYEEEERQRGNFPDRFSGHQFPNYSSELNVNALLLGDSALYLCASSSPGQGSKTEAFFGQGTRLTVV.

The chain recombines TRBV3-1 (or the pseudogene TRBV3-2) with TRBJ1-3; tentatively, D is TRBD1 (5 bases). Trimming cost V 0 bases and J 3 bases, with 9 bases left between them. The CDR3 totals 15 residues. Germline assignment: CDR1 LGHDT and CDR2 YNNKEL (reference sequence). The DNA for the CDR3 is TGTGCCAGCAGCCAAGAGGGGCAGGGTGGAAACACCATATATTTT. It encodes CASSQEGQGGNTIYF.

The chain has TRBV19 and TRBJ2-7, with D hard to call. Germline V gene data show CDR1 as LNHDA and CDR2 as SQIVND (reference sequence). The CDR3 spans 14 residues. With 1 base removed from V and 3 bases from J, the gap between germline ends came to 10 bases. For the CDR3, the DNA is TGTGCCAGTAGTATAGCGGGTCCAGACTACGAGCAGTACTTC. Its translation is CASSIAGPDYEQYF. Filled out from reference TRBV19 and TRBJ2-7, the complete variable domain reads DGGITQSPKYLFRKEGQNVTLSCEQNLNHDAMYWYRQDPGQGLRLIYYSQIVNDFQKGDIAEGYSVSREKKESFPLTVTSAQKNPTAFYLCASSIAGPDYEQYFGPGTRLTVT.

The chain recombines TRBV30 with TRBJ2-7; 7 nucleotides match TRBD1. This CDR3 has 11 amino acids. The V gene end was trimmed by 3 bases and the J gene end by 9 bases; junction bases not matched to a gene: 5. Germline V gene data show CDR1 as GTSNPN and CDR2 as SVGIG (reference sequence). DNA of the CDR3: TGTGCCTGGAGAACAGGGGATATGCAGTACTTC. Protein: CAWRTGDMQYF.

The chain joins TRBV9 to TRBJ1-1; no clear D gene. The CDR3 runs to 14 residues. Trimming removed 4 bases at V and 3 bases at J, with 13 bases between. CDR1 is SGDLS and CDR2 is YYNGEE in the germline V gene. The CDR3 DNA reads TGTGCCAGCAGCCCGGCGGGGAGCCACACTGAAGCTTTCTTT. Its translation: CASSPAGSHTEAFF. Combining the CDR3 with reference TRBV9 and TRBJ1-1 gives the whole variable domain DSGVTQTPKHLITATGQRVTLRCSPRSGDLSVYWYQQSLDQGLQFLIQYYNGEERAKGNILERFSAQQFPDLHSELNLSSLELGDSALYFCASSPAGSHTEAFFGQGTRLTVV.

The J gene is TRBJ1-4, the V gene TRBV14, with D uncertain. V shed 4 bases and J shed 6 bases, with 18 bases lying between them. The CDR3 loop spans 16 amino acids. Germline lookup yields CDR1 SGHDN and CDR2 FVKESK. As DNA, the CDR3 is TGTGCCAGCAGCCCAGCCGATCCGGGTTCGTATGAAAAACTGTTTTTT. It translates to CASSPADPGSYEKLFF. Drawing the rest from reference TRBV14 and TRBJ1-4, the complete variable domain is EAGVTQFPSHSVIEKGQTVTLRCDPISGHDNLYWYRRVMGKEIKFLLHFVKESKQDESGMPNNRFLAERTGGTYSTLKVQPAELEDSGVYFCASSPADPGSYEKLFFGSGTQLSVL.

The chain joins TRBV29-1 to TRBJ1-2; no reliable D call. Per the germline V gene, CDR1 is SQVTM and CDR2 is ANQGSEA. Trimming pared 4 bases from V and 0 bases from J, leaving 6 bases between. This CDR3 comprises 12 residues. CDR3: CSVAQTNYGYTF. CDR3 DNA sequence: TGCAGCGTTGCCCAAACTAACTATGGCTACACCTTC.

A single count supports this clone. The chain couples TRBV28 to TRBJ2-7, with TRBD1 matching 7 bases. J lost 6 bases, V lost 4 bases, and 9 bases had no gene match. Germline-derived CDR1 and CDR2 are MDHEN and SYDVKM. This CDR3 is 14 amino acids long. The CDR3 region is CASSSPRGSGEQYF. The CDR3 region has the DNA TGTGCCAGCAGTTCGCCCAGGGGGTCCGGCGAGCAGTACTTC.

The chain joins TRBV19 to TRBJ1-5, with unresolved D. Trimming took off 6 bases at V and 4 bases at J, with 7 bases between the two ends. The CDR3 spans 12 residues. CDR1 and CDR2 from the germline V gene are LNHDA and SQIVND (reference sequence). The DNA of the CDR3 is TGTGCCAGTAGCCTCCCGAATCAGCCCCAGCATTTT. It encodes CASSLPNQPQHF.

The chain is built from TRBV3-1 (or the pseudogene TRBV3-2) and TRBJ2-5; 8 bases align to TRBD2. The CDR3 spans 13 residues. Germline values: CDR1 LGHDT, CDR2 YNNKEL (reference sequence). V gave up 3 bases and J gave up 13 bases; unmatched junction bases: 10. CDR3 region: CASSHGTSGVWYF. Written as DNA, the CDR3 is TGTGCCAGCAGCCACGGAACTAGCGGTGTCTGGTACTTC.

The chain combines TRBV2 with TRBJ2-2; weak D call: TRBD2 (5 bases). The CDR3 has 16 amino acids. V lost 4 bases and J 2 bases, leaving 14 bases between the germline ends. The germline V gene encodes CDR1 SNHLY and CDR2 FYNNEI. CDR3 region: CASSVQTTGNTGELFF. The DNA for the CDR3 is TGTGCCAGCAGTGTCCAGACGACGGGAAACACCGGGGAGCTGTTTTTT.

This CDR3 reads CASSLNSPNEKLFF. The DNA for the CDR3 is TGTGCCAGCAGTTTGAACAGCCCTAATGAAAAACTGTTTTTT. The gene calls are TRBV28 and TRBJ1-4; D is ambiguous. The CDR3 loop spans 14 amino acids. Trimming removed 3 bases from V and 3 bases from J, with 8 bases in between. Germline CDR1 MDHEN, CDR2 SYDVKM.

This clone was observed a single time. The chain carries TRBV2 and TRBJ2-7; TRBD2 is a possible D gene (6 bases). Germline-derived CDR1 and CDR2 are SNHLY and FYNNEI. The CDR3 length is 13 residues. V was trimmed by 6 bases and J by 3 bases, leaving 12 bases between them. CDR3 in DNA: TGTGCCAGCAGGGGGGGTGGGAGCTACGAGCAGTACTTC. Its protein product is CASRGGGSYEQYF.